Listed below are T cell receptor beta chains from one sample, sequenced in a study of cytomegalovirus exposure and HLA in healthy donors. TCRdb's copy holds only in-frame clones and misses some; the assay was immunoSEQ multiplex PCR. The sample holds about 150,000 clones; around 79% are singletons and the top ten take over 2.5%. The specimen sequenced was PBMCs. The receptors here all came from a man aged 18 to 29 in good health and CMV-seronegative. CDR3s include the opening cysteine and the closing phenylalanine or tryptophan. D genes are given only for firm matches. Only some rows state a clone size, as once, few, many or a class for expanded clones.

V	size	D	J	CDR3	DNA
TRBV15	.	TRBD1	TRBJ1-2	CAIQGAEGYTF	TGTGCCATCCAGGGGGCGGAGGGCTACACCTTC
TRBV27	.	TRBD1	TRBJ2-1	CASSSGQGWVNEQFF	TGTGCCAGCAGTTCAGGACAGGGTTGGGTCAATGAGCAGTTCTTC
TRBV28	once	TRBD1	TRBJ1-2	CASRPDRSGYTF	TGTGCCAGCAGGCCGGACAGGTCTGGCTACACCTTC
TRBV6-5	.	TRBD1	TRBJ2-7	CASSWSGQAYYEQYF	TGTGCCAGCAGTTGGTCCGGACAGGCCTACTACGAGCAGTACTTC
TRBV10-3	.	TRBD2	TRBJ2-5	CAISQGTSGGDQETQYF	TGTGCCATCAGTCAGGGGACTAGCGGGGGGGACCAAGAGACCCAGTACTTC
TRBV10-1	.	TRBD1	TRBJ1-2	CASSRTGTGVYGYTF	TGCGCCAGCTCTCGAACCGGGACAGGGGTTTATGGCTACACCTTC
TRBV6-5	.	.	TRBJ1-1	CASSYQGNTEAFF	TGTGCCAGCAGTTATCAGGGGAACACTGAAGCTTTCTTT
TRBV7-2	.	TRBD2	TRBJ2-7	CASSPDLAGGRYEQYF	TGTGCCAGCAGCCCCGATCTAGCGGGGGGGCGGTACGAGCAGTACTTC
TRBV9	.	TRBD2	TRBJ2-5	CASSVRLAETQYF	TGTGCCAGCAGCGTACGACTAGCGGAGACCCAGTACTTC
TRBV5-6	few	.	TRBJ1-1	CASSPGGGTEAFF	TGTGCCAGCAGCCCCGGGGGGGGCACTGAAGCTTTCTTT
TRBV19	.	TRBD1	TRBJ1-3	CASSIEGDSYSGNTIYF	TGTGCCAGTAGTATAGAGGGGGACAGCTACTCTGGAAACACCATATATTTT
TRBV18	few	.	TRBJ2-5	CASSPPVGGETQYF	TGTGCCAGCTCACCACCGGTCGGGGGAGAGACCCAGTACTTC
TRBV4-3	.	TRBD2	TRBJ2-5	CASSQDRLAGGGTQYF	TGCGCCAGCAGCCAAGATCGGCTAGCGGGGGGTGGGACCCAGTACTTC
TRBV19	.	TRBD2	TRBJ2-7	CASSIGGNEQYF	TGTGCCAGTAGTATCGGGGGGAACGAGCAGTACTTC
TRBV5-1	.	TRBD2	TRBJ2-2	CASMGLAGGTGELFF	TGCGCCAGCATGGGACTAGCGGGGGGAACCGGGGAGCTGTTTTTT
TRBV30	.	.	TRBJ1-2	CAWKETGSYTF	TGTGCCTGGAAAGAAACAGGGAGTTACACCTTC
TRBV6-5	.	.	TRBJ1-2	CASRKGDYGYTF	TGTGCCAGCAGGAAGGGAGACTATGGCTACACCTTC
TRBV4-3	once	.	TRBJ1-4	CASSQDGSATNEKLFF	TGCGCCAGCAGCCAAGATGGCAGTGCAACTAATGAAAAACTGTTTTTT
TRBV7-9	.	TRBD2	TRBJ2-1	CASSSKTLAGGPHEQFF	TGTGCCAGCAGCTCCAAAACTTTAGCGGGGGGGCCCCATGAGCAGTTCTTC
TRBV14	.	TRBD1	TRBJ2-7	CASSRSGTGTEQYF	TGTGCCAGCAGCCGCTCCGGGACAGGGACCGAGCAGTACTTC
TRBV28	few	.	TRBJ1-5	CASSFDTRRNQPQHF	TGTGCCAGCAGTTTCGACACCCGGAGGAATCAGCCCCAGCATTTT
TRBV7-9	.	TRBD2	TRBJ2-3	CASSPIAGGPPDTQYF	TGTGCCAGCAGCCCCATAGCGGGGGGGCCCCCAGATACGCAGTATTTT
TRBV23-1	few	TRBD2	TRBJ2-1	CASTSGRDGDEQFF	TGCGCCAGCACCTCGGGGAGGGATGGCGATGAGCAGTTCTTC
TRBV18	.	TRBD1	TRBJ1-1	CASSPRDRGQAFF	TGTGCCAGCTCACCAAGGGACAGGGGGCAAGCTTTCTTT
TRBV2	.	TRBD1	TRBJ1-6	CASTRTGVENSPPHF	TGTGCCAGCACCCGGACAGGGGTCGAAAATTCACCCCCCCACTTT
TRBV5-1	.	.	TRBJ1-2	CASSGGDYGYTF	TGCGCCAGCAGTGGGGGGGACTATGGCTACACCTTC
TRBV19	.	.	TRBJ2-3	CASSIVEGPYTDTQYF	TGTGCCAGTAGTATTGTCGAGGGCCCGTACACAGATACGCAGTATTTT
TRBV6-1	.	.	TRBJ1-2	CASSEGLRANYGYTF	TGTGCCAGCAGTGAAGGGTTGCGGGCTAACTATGGCTACACCTTC